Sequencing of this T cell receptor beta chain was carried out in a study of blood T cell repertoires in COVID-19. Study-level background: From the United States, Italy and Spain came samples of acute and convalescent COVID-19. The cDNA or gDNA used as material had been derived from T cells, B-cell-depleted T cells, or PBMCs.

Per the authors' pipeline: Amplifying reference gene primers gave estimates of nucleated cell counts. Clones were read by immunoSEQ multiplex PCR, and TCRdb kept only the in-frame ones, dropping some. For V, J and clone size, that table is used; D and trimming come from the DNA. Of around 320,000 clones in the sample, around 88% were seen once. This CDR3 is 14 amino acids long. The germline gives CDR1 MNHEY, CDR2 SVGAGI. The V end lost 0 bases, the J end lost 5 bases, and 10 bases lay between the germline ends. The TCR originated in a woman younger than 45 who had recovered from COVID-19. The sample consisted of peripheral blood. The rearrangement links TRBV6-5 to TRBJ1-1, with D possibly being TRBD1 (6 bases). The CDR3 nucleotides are TGTGCCAGCAGTTACTCTATTCAGGGGACTGAAGCTTTCTTT. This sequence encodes CASSYSIQGTEAFF.